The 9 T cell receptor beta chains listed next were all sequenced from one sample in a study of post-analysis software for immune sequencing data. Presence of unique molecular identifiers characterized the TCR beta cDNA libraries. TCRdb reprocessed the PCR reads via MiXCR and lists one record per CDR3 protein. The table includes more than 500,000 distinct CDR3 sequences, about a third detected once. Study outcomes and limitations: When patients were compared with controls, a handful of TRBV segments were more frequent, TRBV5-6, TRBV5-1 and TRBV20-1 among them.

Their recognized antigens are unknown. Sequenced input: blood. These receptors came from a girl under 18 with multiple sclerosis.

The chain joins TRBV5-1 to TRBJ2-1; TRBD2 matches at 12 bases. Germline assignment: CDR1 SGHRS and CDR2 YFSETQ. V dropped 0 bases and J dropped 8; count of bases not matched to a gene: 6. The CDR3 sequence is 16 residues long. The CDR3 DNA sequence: TGCGCCAGCAGCTTGGTCCTAGCGGGGGGGTTCGATGAGCAGTTCTTC. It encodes CASSLVLAGGFDEQFF.

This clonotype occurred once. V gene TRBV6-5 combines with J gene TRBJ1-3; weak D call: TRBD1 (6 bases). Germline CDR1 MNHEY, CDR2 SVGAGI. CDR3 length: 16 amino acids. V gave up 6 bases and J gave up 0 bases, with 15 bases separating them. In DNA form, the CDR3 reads TGTGCCAGCAGCCCGACAGGCGTGAGCTCTGGAAACACCATATATTTT. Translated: CASSPTGVSSGNTIYF.

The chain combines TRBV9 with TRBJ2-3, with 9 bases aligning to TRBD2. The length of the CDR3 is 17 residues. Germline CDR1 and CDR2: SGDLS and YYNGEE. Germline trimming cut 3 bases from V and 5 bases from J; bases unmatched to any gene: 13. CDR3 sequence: CASSEEVAGGPVDTQYF. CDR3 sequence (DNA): TGTGCCAGCAGCGAGGAGGTGGCGGGGGGGCCAGTAGATACGCAGTATTTT.

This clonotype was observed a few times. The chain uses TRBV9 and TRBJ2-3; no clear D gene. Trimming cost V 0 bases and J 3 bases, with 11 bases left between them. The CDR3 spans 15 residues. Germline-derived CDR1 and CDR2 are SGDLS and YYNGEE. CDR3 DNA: TGTGCCAGCAGCGTAGCTTCAGGAAAAACAGATACGCAGTATTTT. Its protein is CASSVASGKTDTQYF. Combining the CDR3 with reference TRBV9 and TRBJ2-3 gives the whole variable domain DSGVTQTPKHLITATGQRVTLRCSPRSGDLSVYWYQQSLDQGLQFLIQYYNGEERAKGNILERFSAQQFPDLHSELNLSSLELGDSALYFCASSVASGKTDTQYFGPGTRLTVL.

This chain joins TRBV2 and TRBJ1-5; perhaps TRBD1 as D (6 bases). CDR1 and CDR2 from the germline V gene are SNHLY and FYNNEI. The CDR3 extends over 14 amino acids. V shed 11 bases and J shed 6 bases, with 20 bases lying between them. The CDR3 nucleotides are TGTGCCGGAACCCTTACAGGGTATCCTCAGCCCCAGCATTTT. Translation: CAGTLTGYPQPQHF.

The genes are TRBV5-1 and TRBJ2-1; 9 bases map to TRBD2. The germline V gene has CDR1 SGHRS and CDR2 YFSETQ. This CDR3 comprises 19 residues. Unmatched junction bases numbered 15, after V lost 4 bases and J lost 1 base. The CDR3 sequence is CASSPLGGRGGRSYNEQFF. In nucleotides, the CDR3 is TGCGCCAGCAGCCCGTTAGGAGGGCGGGGGGGCAGGTCCTACAATGAGCAGTTCTTC.

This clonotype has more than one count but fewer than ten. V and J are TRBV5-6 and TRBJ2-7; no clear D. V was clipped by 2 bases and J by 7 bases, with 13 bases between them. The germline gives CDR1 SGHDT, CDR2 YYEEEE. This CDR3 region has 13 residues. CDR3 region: CASSFPIFGEQYF. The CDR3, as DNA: TGTGCCAGCAGCTTTCCGATTTTTGGGGAGCAGTACTTC.

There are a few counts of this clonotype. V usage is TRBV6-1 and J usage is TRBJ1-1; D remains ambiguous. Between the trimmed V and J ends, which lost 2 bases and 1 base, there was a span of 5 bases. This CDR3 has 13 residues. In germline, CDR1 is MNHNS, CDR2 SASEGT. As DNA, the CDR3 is TGTGCCAGCAGTGAATTTAGGAACACTGAAGCTTTCTTT. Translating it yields CASSEFRNTEAFF.

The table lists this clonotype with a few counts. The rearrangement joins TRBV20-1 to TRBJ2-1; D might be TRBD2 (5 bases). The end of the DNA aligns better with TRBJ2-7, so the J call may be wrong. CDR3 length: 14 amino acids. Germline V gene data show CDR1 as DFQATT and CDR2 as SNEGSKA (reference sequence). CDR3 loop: CSAREASSYNEQYF. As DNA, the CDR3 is TGCAGTGCTAGAGAGGCTAGCTCCTACAATGAGCAGTACTTC.